This T cell receptor (beta chain) was captured in a study of blood T cell repertoires in COVID-19. The germline gives CDR1 SGHRS, CDR2 YFSETQ. Trimming shortened V by 0 bases and J by 5 bases, and 17 bases separated the two germline ends. The CDR3 has 16 residues. Generated by immunoSEQ multiplex PCR, the TCRdb table keeps only in-frame clones and is missing some. The repertoire holds about 280,000 clones, with 70% to 90% as singletons. The specimen sequenced was peripheral blood. V gene TRBV5-1 combines with J gene TRBJ2-5, with D tentatively TRBD2 (5 bases). The TCR sequence derives from a man aged 18 to 35 with active or convalescent COVID-19. The CDR3 spells CASSLAAGGLLETQYF. The DNA of the CDR3 is TGCGCCAGCAGCTTGGCCGCAGGAGGACTCCTTGAGACCCAGTACTTC.